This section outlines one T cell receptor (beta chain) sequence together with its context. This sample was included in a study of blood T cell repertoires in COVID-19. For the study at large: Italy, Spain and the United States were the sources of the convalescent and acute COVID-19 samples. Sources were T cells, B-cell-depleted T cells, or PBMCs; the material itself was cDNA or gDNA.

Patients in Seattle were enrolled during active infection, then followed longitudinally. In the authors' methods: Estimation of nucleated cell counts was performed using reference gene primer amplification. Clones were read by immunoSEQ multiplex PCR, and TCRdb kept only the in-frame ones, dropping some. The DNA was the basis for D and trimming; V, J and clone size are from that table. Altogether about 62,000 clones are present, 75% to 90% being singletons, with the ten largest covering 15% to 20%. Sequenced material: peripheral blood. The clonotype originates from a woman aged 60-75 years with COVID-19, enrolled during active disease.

The CDR3 spells CASSQAAGDAYEQYF. CDR3 DNA sequence: TGTGCCAGCAGCCAAGCGGCGGGGGACGCCTACGAGCAGTACTTC. The rearrangement links TRBV3-1 (or the pseudogene TRBV3-2) to TRBJ2-7; 7 positions agree with TRBD2. V shed 1 base and J 2 bases; nucleotides not matched to a gene: 5. In germline, CDR1 is LGHDT, CDR2 YNNKEL (reference sequence). This CDR3 is built from 15 residues.